This T cell receptor beta chain is from a study of cytomegalovirus exposure and HLA in healthy donors. Looking at the study overall: Of around 410 genotyped donors, about 80% grouped in the Caucasian-associated ancestry cluster. Study outcomes and limitations: Most TCR beta V segments were productive about 90% or about 30% of the time in an earlier analysis. Later on, a genetic analysis was performed. It linked a missense variant in DCLRE1C with V- and J-gene trimming of TCR beta.

It was with 60 Vbeta and 13 Jbeta primers that the PCR ran. Sequencing used immunoSEQ multiplex PCR; TCRdb keeps in-frame clones, though not all of them. The table has 99,000 or so clones, roughly 80% seen once. For this clone: Antigen specificity is unknown.

Germline CDR1 and CDR2: MDHEN and SYDVKM. The CDR3 covers 12 residues. Trimming removed 5 bases from V and 9 bases from J, with 13 bases in between. This sequence joins TRBV28 and TRBJ1-1, with D tentatively TRBD1 (6 bases). The receptor was isolated from a woman between 35 and 50 years old in good health and CMV-seronegative. The sample was PBMCs. CDR3 coding DNA: TGTGCCAGCAGTATCTCCGGGACACAAGCTTTCTTT. This codes for CASSISGTQAFF.